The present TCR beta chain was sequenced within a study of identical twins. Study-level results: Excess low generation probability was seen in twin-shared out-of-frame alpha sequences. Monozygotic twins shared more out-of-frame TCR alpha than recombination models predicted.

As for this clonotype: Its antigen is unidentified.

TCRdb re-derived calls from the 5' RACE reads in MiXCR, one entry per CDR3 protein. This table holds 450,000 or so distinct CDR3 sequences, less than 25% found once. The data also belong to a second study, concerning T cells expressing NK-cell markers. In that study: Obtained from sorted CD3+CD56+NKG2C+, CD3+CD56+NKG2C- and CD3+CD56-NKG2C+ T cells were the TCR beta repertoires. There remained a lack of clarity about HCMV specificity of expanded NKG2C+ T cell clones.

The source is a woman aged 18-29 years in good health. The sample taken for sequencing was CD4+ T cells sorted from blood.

The CDR3 DNA reads as TGTGCCAGCAGTGATCGGGGCCCCCAGTACTTC. Amino acid sequence: CASSDRGPQYF. The rearrangement joins TRBV2 to TRBJ2-5; D might be TRBD1 or TRBD2, each matching 5 bases. Germline V lookup: CDR1 SNHLY, CDR2 FYNNEI. The V gene lost 3 bases and the J gene lost 9 bases, with 8 bases spanning the gap. CDR3 length equals 11 residues. The whole variable domain, remainder taken from reference TRBV2 and TRBJ2-5, is EPEVTQTPSHQVTQMGQEVILRCVPISNHLYFYWYRQILGQKVEFLVSFYNNEISEKSEIFDDQFSVERPDGSNFTLKIRSTKLEDSAMYFCASSDRGPQYFGPGTRLLVL.